This record concerns one TCR beta chain sequence. Data came from immunoSEQ multiplex PCR; TCRdb stores just in-frame clones and leaves some out. Of nearly 95,000 clones listed, about 95% were seen once; the top ten hold 0.36%. The data derive from a study of technical replicates of blood from four donors. The CDR3 spans 13 residues. CDR1 is SQVTM and CDR2 is ANQGSEA in the germline V gene. The V and J ends lost 5 bases and 5 bases respectively, with 15 bases between them. The sample comprised T cells isolated from PBMCs. The sequence derives from a human donor in good health. The chain couples TRBV29-1 to TRBJ1-1; unclear D gene. The CDR3: CSVLLGERTEAFF. For the CDR3, the DNA is TGCAGCGTTCTCCTGGGTGAGAGGACTGAAGCTTTCTTT.